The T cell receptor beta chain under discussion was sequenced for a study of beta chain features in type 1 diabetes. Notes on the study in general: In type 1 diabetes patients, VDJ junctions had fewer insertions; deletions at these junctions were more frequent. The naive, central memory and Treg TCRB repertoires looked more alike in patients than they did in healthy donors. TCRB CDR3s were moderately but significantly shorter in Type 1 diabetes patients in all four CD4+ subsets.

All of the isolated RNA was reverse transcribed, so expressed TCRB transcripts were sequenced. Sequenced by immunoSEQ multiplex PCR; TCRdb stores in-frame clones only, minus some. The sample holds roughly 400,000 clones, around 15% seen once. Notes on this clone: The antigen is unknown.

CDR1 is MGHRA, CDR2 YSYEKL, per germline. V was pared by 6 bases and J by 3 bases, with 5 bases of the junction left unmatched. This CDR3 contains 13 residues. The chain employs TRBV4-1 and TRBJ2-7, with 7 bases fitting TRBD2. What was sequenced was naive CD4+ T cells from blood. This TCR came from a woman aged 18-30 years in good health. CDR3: CASSSREFYEQYF. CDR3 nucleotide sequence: TGCGCCAGCAGTTCGCGGGAGTTCTACGAGCAGTACTTC.